This passage covers 30 T cell receptor beta chains from one sample sequenced in a study of T cell responses to AZD1222 COVID-19 vaccine. Sequenced by immunoSEQ multiplex PCR; TCRdb stores in-frame clones only, minus some. This table has 120,000 or so clones, roughly 91% appearing once. Here the sequenced sample was peripheral blood, taken on day 0 of MenACWY control vaccination. The receptors here all came from an adult in good health.

The CDR3 DNA follows: TGTGCCAGCAGTGAAACCCATCCGGGACGTATCTCTGGGGCCAACGTCCTGACTTTC. It yields the protein CASSETHPGRISGANVLTF. This rearrangement joins TRBV6-1 to TRBJ2-6; D may correspond to TRBD1 or TRBD2 (5 bases each). Between the trimmed V and J ends, which lost 2 bases and 0 bases, there was a span of 17 bases. The CDR3 runs to 19 residues. Germline CDR1 and CDR2: MNHNS and SASEGT.

The gene calls are TRBV7-2 and TRBJ1-5; maybe TRBD1 (5 bases). This CDR3 is built from 14 residues. Germline values: CDR1 SGHTA, CDR2 FQGNSA. The germline V and J ends were trimmed by 5 bases and 3 bases, with 11 bases remaining between them. The CDR3 DNA sequence: TGTGCCAGCAGCCTTCGGGGGAACAATCAGCCCCAGCATTTT. Protein product: CASSLRGNNQPQHF.

V usage is TRBV5-4 and J usage is TRBJ2-5; D is perhaps TRBD1 (5 bases). This CDR3 comprises 13 residues. V lost 4 bases to trimming and J lost 3 bases, with 10 bases between them. Per the germline V gene, CDR1 is SGHNT and CDR2 is YYREEE (reference sequence). The CDR3 sequence: CASSARQKETQYF. CDR3 in DNA: TGTGCCAGCAGCGCCAGACAGAAAGAGACCCAGTACTTC. Using reference TRBV5-4 and TRBJ2-5 for the parts outside the CDR3, the full variable domain is ETGVTQSPTHLIKTRGQQVTLRCSSQSGHNTVSWYQQALGQGPQFIFQYYREEENGRGNFPPRFSGLQFPNYSSELNVNALELDDSALYLCASSARQKETQYFGPGTRLLVL.

The chain joins TRBV10-2 to TRBJ1-4; D is possibly TRBD1 (6 bases). Deletions cut 2 bases from V and 12 bases from J, with 13 bases between. Per germline, CDR1 WSHSY and CDR2 SAAADI. This CDR3 spans 13 amino acids. In nucleotides, the CDR3 is TGCGCCAGCAGTGAGCCGGGGGCTAGGGAACTGTTTTTT. Translating it yields CASSEPGARELFF.

J is TRBJ2-1 and V is TRBV6-2 or TRBV6-3; 10 bases match TRBD2. The CDR3 spans 16 residues. The germline V gene has CDR1 MNHEY and CDR2 SVGEGT. After removal of 6 bases from V and 10 bases from J, the junction contained 15 bases not matched to a gene. The CDR3 sequence is CASSRWTSGDQGEQFF. CDR3 coding DNA: TGTGCCAGCAGCAGATGGACTAGCGGAGATCAGGGGGAGCAGTTCTTC.

The rearrangement uses TRBV20-1 and TRBJ1-1; TRBD1 matches at 7 bases. CDR1 and CDR2 from the germline V gene are DFQATT and SNEGSKA (reference sequence). V shed 3 bases, J shed 4 bases, and the junction held 8 bases outside the gene matches. This CDR3 comprises 14 residues. The CDR3 is CSASKGGGGTEAFF. DNA of the CDR3: TGCAGTGCTAGTAAAGGGGGCGGCGGCACTGAAGCTTTCTTT.

The rearrangement uses TRBV23-1 and TRBJ1-5, with D hard to call. TRBV23-1 is classed as an ORF, of uncertain function. CDR3 length equals 14 residues. The germline V and J ends were trimmed by 6 bases and 5 bases, with 14 bases remaining between them. The CDR3 nucleotides read TGCGCCAGCAGCAGAGGACGGCGGTATCAGCCCCAGCATTTT. It codes for CASSRGRRYQPQHF.

V and J are TRBV5-1 and TRBJ2-3, with D possibly being TRBD1 or TRBD2 (5 bases each). From germline, CDR1 is SGHRS and CDR2 YFSETQ. This CDR3 is 16 amino acids long. Trimming shortened V by 3 bases and J by 4 bases, and 18 bases separated the two germline ends. The CDR3 protein is CASSYSAVRGADTQYF. CDR3 nucleotides: TGCGCCAGCAGCTATTCCGCCGTCCGAGGGGCAGATACGCAGTATTTT. Full variable domain (missing parts from reference TRBV5-1 and TRBJ2-3): KAGVTQTPRYLIKTRGQQVTLSCSPISGHRSVSWYQQTPGQGLQFLFEYFSETQRNKGNFPGRFSGRQFSNSRSEMNVSTLELGDSALYLCASSYSAVRGADTQYFGPGTRLTVL.

The chain carries TRBV18 and TRBJ1-3, with 7 bases that match TRBD1. This CDR3 contains 15 residues. The V segment lost 0 bases and the J segment 4 bases; nucleotides outside the gene matches: 3. Germline loops: CDR1 KGHSH, CDR2 LQKENI. CDR3 amino acids: CASSPPGGAGNTIYF. The CDR3, as DNA: TGTGCCAGCTCACCACCAGGGGGCGCCGGAAACACCATATATTTT.

The rearrangement uses TRBV25-1 and TRBJ1-1; TRBD1 agrees at 10 bases. V shed 1 base, J shed 8 bases, and the junction held 4 bases outside the gene matches. Germline-derived CDR1 and CDR2 are MGHDK and SYGVNS. The CDR3 runs 14 residues. The CDR3 DNA reads TGTGCCAGCAGTGAATGGGACAGGGGTACCGAAGCTTTCTTT. This codes for CASSEWDRGTEAFF.

The genes are TRBV19 and TRBJ2-7; D may correspond to TRBD1 or TRBD2 (5 bases each). The CDR3 has 13 residues. The V end lost 2 bases, the J end lost 4 bases, and 9 bases lay between the germline ends. Germline V gene sequence: CDR1 LNHDA, CDR2 SQIVND (reference sequence). This CDR3 reads CASSITGGYEQYV. In DNA, the CDR3 is TGTGCCAGTAGTATAACTGGGGGTTACGAGCAGTACGTC.

Comments on this clone: Other DNA sequences in the sample encode the same CDR3. The chain combines TRBV2 with TRBJ1-2; D uncertain. V lost 6 bases, J lost 2 bases, and 7 bases lay in between. Germline CDR1 and CDR2: SNHLY and FYNNEI. The CDR3 length is 12 residues. The CDR3, as DNA: TGTGCCAGCAGGGGAACGAACTATGGCTACACCTTC. This gives the protein CASRGTNYGYTF.

This chain links TRBV3-1 (or the pseudogene TRBV3-2) with TRBJ1-1; D gene unclear. Germline loops: CDR1 LGHDT, CDR2 YNNKEL (reference sequence). V lost 4 bases and J lost 8, with 11 bases in between. This CDR3 has 12 amino acids. DNA of the CDR3: TGTGCCAGCAGCCCAATAGGGATGGAAGCTTTCTTT. It encodes CASSPIGMEAFF.

The rearrangement links TRBV6-5 to TRBJ1-1; the match to TRBD1 covers 10 bases. Trimming at V came to 0 bases and at J to 4 bases, leaving 2 bases not matched to a gene. The germline gives CDR1 MNHEY, CDR2 SVGAGI. The CDR3 extends over 15 amino acids. The CDR3 bases are TGTGCCAGCAGTTACTCCCGGGACAGGGGCACTGAAGCTTTCTTT. It encodes CASSYSRDRGTEAFF.

This rearrangement joins TRBV12-3 or TRBV12-4 to TRBJ1-1; D gene ambiguous. The ends were cut back, 3 bases at V and 1 base at J, with 6 bases in the middle. This CDR3 contains 13 residues. DNA of the CDR3: TGTGCCAGCAGTTTGCTACGGAACACTGAAGCTTTCTTT. Translated: CASSLLRNTEAFF.

The chain has TRBV5-5 and TRBJ2-7, with D perhaps matching TRBD1 or TRBD2 (5 bases each). This CDR3 spans 16 amino acids. Germline V gene sequence: CDR1 SGHKS, CDR2 YYEKEE (reference sequence). Trimming took off 0 bases at V and 2 bases at J, with 15 bases between the two ends. The CDR3 region has the DNA TGTGCCAGCAGCTTGGGACAGACGCAGGGAGCCTACGAGCAGTACTTC. This gives the protein CASSLGQTQGAYEQYF.

The DNA of the CDR3 is TGTGCCAGCAGCTCACATACCGGGGAGCTGTTTTTT. Translation gives CASSSHTGELFF. The V call is TRBV3-1 (or the pseudogene TRBV3-2), the J call TRBJ2-2, with D unclear. The CDR3 consists of 12 residues. Trimming cost V 5 bases and J 5 bases, with 6 bases left between them. In germline, CDR1 is LGHDT, CDR2 YNNKEL (reference sequence).

The chain couples TRBV27 to TRBJ1-1; 8 bases align to TRBD1. V dropped 4 bases and J dropped 8; count of bases not matched to a gene: 3. Germline V lookup: CDR1 MNHEY, CDR2 SMNVEV (reference sequence). The length of the CDR3 is 12 residues. The CDR3 DNA sequence: TGTGCCAGCAGTTCTCGACAGGGGGAAGCTTTCTTT. Amino acid sequence: CASSSRQGEAFF.

The chain carries TRBV3-1 (or the pseudogene TRBV3-2) and TRBJ2-7; TRBD1 matches at 8 bases. The ends lost 4 bases at V and 5 bases at J; junction bases unmatched: 4. The V gene's germline CDR1 is LGHDT and CDR2 YNNKEL (reference sequence). This CDR3 spans 13 amino acids. The CDR3 region is CASSRQGIDEQYV. DNA for the CDR3: TGTGCCAGCAGCCGACAGGGGATCGACGAGCAGTACGTC.

CDR3 residues: CASRQGASSADTQYF. The CDR3 nucleotides are TGTGCCAGCAGACAGGGGGCGTCCTCCGCAGATACGCAGTATTTT. This chain uses TRBV19 with TRBJ2-3, with 10 nucleotides matching TRBD1. V dropped 9 bases and J dropped 4; count of bases not matched to a gene: 10. The CDR3 has 15 residues. Germline loops: CDR1 LNHDA, CDR2 SQIVND (reference sequence).

The chain couples TRBV19 to TRBJ1-6; the D gene is possibly TRBD1 (6 bases). The V and J ends lost 6 bases and 4 bases respectively, with 10 bases between them. Germline CDR1 is LNHDA and CDR2 is SQIVND (reference sequence). The CDR3 spans 14 residues. CDR3 residues: CASRPQGYNSPLHF. In DNA, the CDR3 is TGTGCCAGTAGACCTCAGGGGTATAATTCACCCCTCCACTTT.

This chain joins TRBV27 and TRBJ2-5; D unclear. This CDR3 has 13 amino acids. Germline V gene lookup returns CDR1 MNHEY and CDR2 SMNVEV (reference sequence). The V and J ends lost 4 bases and 2 bases respectively, with 8 bases between them. CDR3 region: CASSWSIQETQYF. CDR3 bases: TGTGCCAGCAGTTGGAGTATTCAAGAGACCCAGTACTTC.

V is TRBV15 and J is TRBJ1-2; 8 bases align to TRBD1. From germline, CDR1 is LNHNV and CDR2 YYDKDF (reference sequence). With V trimmed by 3 bases and J by 6 bases, 3 bases remained unmatched. The CDR3 is 13 residues long. The CDR3 region is CATSRQGADGYTF. The CDR3 DNA sequence: TGTGCCACCAGCAGGCAGGGGGCAGATGGCTACACCTTC. The whole variable domain, filled in from reference TRBV15 and TRBJ1-2, reads DAMVIQNPRYQVTQFGKPVTLSCSQTLNHNVMYWYQQKSSQAPKLLFHYYDKDFNNEADTPDNFQSRRPNTSFCFLDIRSPGLGDTAMYLCATSRQGADGYTFGSGTRLTVV.

The V and J genes are TRBV4-3 and TRBJ2-2, with 10 bases that match TRBD1. Germline CDR1 is LGHNA and CDR2 is YSLEER. V lost 1 base and J lost 9; bases outside the gene matches: 5. The CDR3 extends over 15 amino acids. DNA for the CDR3: TGCGCCAGCAGCCAAGGACAGGGGGCGAAATGGGAGCTGTTTTTT. Translating it yields CASSQGQGAKWELFF.

This chain joins TRBV18 and TRBJ2-5; D unclear. The CDR3 consists of 11 residues. The ends were cut back, 3 bases at V and 4 bases at J, with 3 bases in the middle. Germline V CDR1 and CDR2: KGHSH, LQKENI. In DNA form, the CDR3 reads TGTGCCAGCTCACCGGGAGAGACCCAGTACTTC. This codes for CASSPGETQYF.

The genes are TRBV2 and TRBJ1-2, with D tentatively TRBD1 (5 bases). V shed 8 bases and J shed 0 bases, with 10 bases lying between them. Germline values: CDR1 SNHLY, CDR2 FYNNEI. There are 13 residues in the CDR3. The CDR3 region has the DNA TGTGCCAGCGGGCTGGGGGCTAACTATGGCTACACCTTC. Its protein is CASGLGANYGYTF.

The J gene is TRBJ1-1, the V gene TRBV7-9; D remains unclear. CDR3 length: 15 residues. Germline CDR1 SEHNR, CDR2 FQNEAQ (reference sequence). V lost 7 bases to trimming and J lost 1 base, with 16 bases between them. The CDR3 DNA sequence: TGTGCCAGCATCGTCCCGGGAGGGCGGAACACTGAAGCTTTCTTT. Encoded protein: CASIVPGGRNTEAFF.

The chain employs TRBV11-2 and TRBJ2-5; 9 bases map to TRBD1. The CDR3 has 14 amino acids. Germline trimming cut 4 bases from V and 5 bases from J; bases unmatched to any gene: 5. Looked up from germline, CDR1 is SGHAT and CDR2 is FQNNGV. The CDR3 loop reads CASSWTGAPETQYF. The CDR3 region has the DNA TGTGCCAGCAGCTGGACAGGGGCTCCTGAGACCCAGTACTTC.

CDR3 protein: CASSFIKGARYPESEQYF. DNA for the CDR3: TGTGCCAGCAGTTTCATTAAGGGGGCGCGTTATCCGGAGAGCGAGCAGTACTTC. The chain combines TRBV27 with TRBJ2-7; the match to TRBD1 covers 7 bases. From germline, CDR1 is MNHEY and CDR2 SMNVEV (reference sequence). The CDR3 length is 18 residues. V lost 3 bases, J lost 6 bases, and 20 bases stayed unmatched.

CDR3 sequence (DNA): TGTGCCAGCTCACCCCCCGCGGGGGTAATTGAAGCTTTCTTT. Its translation is CASSPPAGVIEAFF. The chain is built from TRBV18 and TRBJ1-1; tentative D call: TRBD1 (5 bases). The germline V gene encodes CDR1 KGHSH and CDR2 LQKENI. V lost 3 bases, J lost 7 bases, and 15 bases lay in between. The CDR3 has 14 residues.